Presented here are 14 T cell receptor beta chains from one specimen sequenced in a study of T cell repertoires in cytomegalovirus infection. No antigen has been identified for these receptors. TCRdb re-analysed the reads in MiXCR, keeping a single row per CDR3 protein. The table records under 350,000 distinct CDR3 sequences, roughly a fifth of them present only once. Sequences were derived from cultured PBMCs, sampled from culture after CMV antigen stimulation. Every receptor here comes from a human donor in good health (CMV status not recorded). Some clones in this sample may be carry-over from other donors' samples.

Points on this clonotype: An end of the junction differs from the germline gene, which may be a read error. V and J are TRBV6-5 and TRBJ2-6, with D unclear. Germline loops: CDR1 MNHEY, CDR2 SVGAGI. This CDR3 region has 16 residues. In DNA, the CDR3 is TGTGCCAGCAGTAACTCGTGGGTATCTGGGGCCAACGTCCTGACTTTC. Translation gives CASSNSWVSGANVLTF.

A single count supports this clonotype. The chain employs TRBV20-1 and TRBJ2-1; 8 nucleotides match TRBD2. The CDR3 has 16 amino acids. V dropped 2 bases and J dropped 9; count of bases not matched to a gene: 15. The germline V gene has CDR1 DFQATT and CDR2 SNEGSKA (reference sequence). This CDR3 is CSARPQAFGRAVEQFF. The CDR3 DNA sequence: TGCAGTGCTAGACCCCAAGCGTTCGGGAGGGCCGTTGAGCAGTTCTTC.

V and J are TRBV19 and TRBJ2-2; D perhaps matches TRBD1 (6 bases). The CDR3 contains 15 residues. Trimming took off 0 bases at V and 7 bases at J, with 12 bases between the two ends. From germline, CDR1 is LNHDA and CDR2 SQIVND (reference sequence). CDR3 nucleotide sequence: TGTGCCAGTAGTATAGACTCAGGGGTTAACGGGGAGCTGTTTTTT. This sequence encodes CASSIDSGVNGELFF.

This chain connects TRBV24-1 to TRBJ1-2, with D possibly being TRBD1 (6 bases). The germline V and J ends were trimmed by 0 bases and 3 bases, with 16 bases remaining between them. The CDR3 sequence is 17 residues long. CDR1 and CDR2 from the germline V gene are KGHDR and SFDVKD. The CDR3 DNA reads TGTGCCACCAGTGATTTGGGACAGTCCCCCAGGGACTATGGCTACACCTTC. Its translation is CATSDLGQSPRDYGYTF.

The genes are TRBV12-3 or TRBV12-4 and TRBJ1-1, with 9 bases aligning to TRBD1. This CDR3 region has 14 residues. Trimming cost V 7 bases and J 2 bases; bases outside gene matches: 5. In DNA form, the CDR3 reads TGTGCCAGCATCCGGGACAGGGCTAACACTGAAGCTTTCTTT. Translation gives CASIRDRANTEAFF.

The chain combines TRBV6-5 with TRBJ2-3, with D tentatively TRBD2 (7 bases). CDR3 length: 15 residues. The V gene's germline CDR1 is MNHEY and CDR2 SVGAGI. Trimming took 5 bases from V and 2 from J, leaving 14 bases between them. CDR3 region: CASSRGGVHTDTQYF. The CDR3 DNA reads TGTGCCAGCAGTAGGGGGGGAGTACACACAGATACGCAGTATTTT.

A single count supports this clonotype. At one end the junction does not follow the germline gene, possibly because of a read error. The J gene is TRBJ1-2, the V gene TRBV5-6; 7 bases match TRBD1. The germline gives CDR1 SGHDT, CDR2 YYEEEE. There are 14 residues in the CDR3. The DNA of the CDR3 is TGTGCCAGCAGCTTGGCCCAGGACAGGCCCCGCGGGGCCTTC. This translates into CASSLAQDRPRGAF.

On this clonotype: At one of its ends the junction is not consistent with the germline gene, which may arise from a read error. The chain has TRBV18 and TRBJ2-7; 10 bases map to TRBD1. Looked up from germline, CDR1 is KGHSH and CDR2 is LQKENI. The CDR3 consists of 14 residues. CDR3 in amino acids: CVSSPDRGPYEQYF. For the CDR3, the DNA is TGTGTCAGCTCACCAGACAGGGGGCCCTACGAGCAGTACTTC.

This clonotype was detected a few times. This chain uses TRBV11-2 with TRBJ2-5, with D possibly matching TRBD2 (6 bases). The germline V and J ends were trimmed by 1 base and 5 bases, with 17 bases remaining between them. CDR1 SGHAT and CDR2 FQNNGV come from the germline V gene. The CDR3 runs 16 residues. DNA for the CDR3: TGTGCCAGCAGCTTAGGATGGGACGGGGGTTCGGAGACCCAGTACTTC. Its protein product is CASSLGWDGGSETQYF.

This clonotype was seen only a few times. This rearrangement joins TRBV12-3 or TRBV12-4 to TRBJ2-7; TRBD1 aligns across 8 bases. The CDR3 is 17 amino acids. V dropped 3 bases and J dropped 3; count of bases not matched to a gene: 13. CDR3 sequence: CASSFRTGLGLSYEQYF. CDR3 nucleotide sequence: TGTGCCAGCAGTTTCCGGACAGGGTTGGGGCTAAGCTACGAGCAGTACTTC.

The V gene is TRBV19, the J gene TRBJ2-1, with a possible D match to TRBD1 (6 bases). With 10 bases removed from V and 9 bases from J, the gap between germline ends came to 13 bases. CDR3 length: 11 amino acids. Germline V CDR1 and CDR2: LNHDA, SQIVND (reference sequence). The CDR3 sequence is CATTRGTEQFF. CDR3 bases: TGTGCCACCACGAGGGGGACTGAGCAGTTCTTC.

This chain connects TRBV28 to TRBJ2-5; 7 nucleotides align to TRBD1. The CDR3 contains 15 residues. V was pared by 6 bases and J by 3 bases, with 10 bases of the junction left unmatched. Germline lookup yields CDR1 MDHEN and CDR2 SYDVKM. The CDR3 bases are TGTGCCAGCAGCCCCAGACAGGGAATAGAAGAGACCCAGTACTTC. It is translated as CASSPRQGIEETQYF. The full variable domain, completed using reference TRBV28 and TRBJ2-5, is DVKVTQSSRYLVKRTGEKVFLECVQDMDHENMFWYRQDPGLGLRLIYFSYDVKMKEKGDIPEGYSVSREKKERFSLILESASTNQTSMYLCASSPRQGIEETQYFGPGTRLLVL.

This clonotype was seen ten or more times. V and J are TRBV12-3 or TRBV12-4 and TRBJ1-2, with a tentative D call TRBD1 (6 bases). The germline V and J ends were trimmed by 3 bases and 8 bases, with 19 bases remaining between them. The length of the CDR3 is 15 residues. CDR3 protein: CASSFSLGRGGGYTF. In nucleotides, the CDR3 is TGTGCCAGCAGTTTTAGCCTCGGACGGGGGGGCGGCTACACCTTC.

CDR3 residues: CASSLSGGASDTQYF. The CDR3, as DNA: TGCGCCAGCAGCTTGTCGGGGGGCGCATCAGATACGCAGTATTTT. V usage is TRBV5-1 and J usage is TRBJ2-3, with D maybe TRBD2 (7 bases). The CDR3 is 15 amino acids. V was shortened by 1 base and J by 4 bases, with 13 bases between the two germline ends. Germline V gene data show CDR1 as SGHRS and CDR2 as YFSETQ.